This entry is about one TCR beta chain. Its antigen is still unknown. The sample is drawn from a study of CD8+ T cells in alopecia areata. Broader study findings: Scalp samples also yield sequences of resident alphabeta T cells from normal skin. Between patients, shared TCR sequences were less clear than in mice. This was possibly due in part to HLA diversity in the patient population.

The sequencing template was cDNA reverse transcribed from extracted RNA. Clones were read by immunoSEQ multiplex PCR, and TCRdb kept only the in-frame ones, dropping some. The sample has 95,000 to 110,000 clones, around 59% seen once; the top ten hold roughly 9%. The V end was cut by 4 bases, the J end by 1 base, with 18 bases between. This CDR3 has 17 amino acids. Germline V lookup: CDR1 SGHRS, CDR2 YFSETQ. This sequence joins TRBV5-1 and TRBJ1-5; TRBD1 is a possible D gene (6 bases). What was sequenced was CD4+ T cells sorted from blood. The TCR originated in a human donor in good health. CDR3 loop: CASSPLGGQVSNQPQHF. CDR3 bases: TGCGCCAGCAGCCCCCTGGGGGGGCAGGTCAGCAATCAGCCCCAGCATTTT. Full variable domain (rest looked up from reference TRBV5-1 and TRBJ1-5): KAGVTQTPRYLIKTRGQQVTLSCSPISGHRSVSWYQQTPGQGLQFLFEYFSETQRNKGNFPGRFSGRQFSNSRSEMNVSTLELGDSALYLCASSPLGGQVSNQPQHFGDGTRLSIL.